This T cell receptor beta chain emerged from a study of blood T cell repertoires in COVID-19. Overall study context: Samples representing acute and convalescent COVID-19 were sourced from the United States, Italy and Spain. PBMCs, B-cell-depleted T cells, or T cells were the source of the cDNA or gDNA that made up the material.

The authors' processing: By means of reference gene primer amplification, nucleated cell counts were estimated. Using immunoSEQ multiplex PCR, the repertoire was profiled, and TCRdb retains in-frame clones only, with some absent. For V, J and clone size, that table is used; D and trimming come from the DNA. Among 250,000 to 300,000 clones listed, about 88% were seen once. V was pared by 4 bases and J by 4 bases, with 14 bases between. Germline loops: CDR1 SGHTA, CDR2 FQGNSA. This CDR3 has 15 residues. The chain employs TRBV7-2 and TRBJ1-5; D perhaps matches TRBD1 (5 bases). Sequenced sample: peripheral blood. This receptor was obtained from a man aged 18 to 29 with active or convalescent COVID-19. The CDR3 DNA is TGTGCCAGCAGCTGGATTACGGGGGGGAATCAGCCCCAGCATTTT. It encodes CASSWITGGNQPQHF.